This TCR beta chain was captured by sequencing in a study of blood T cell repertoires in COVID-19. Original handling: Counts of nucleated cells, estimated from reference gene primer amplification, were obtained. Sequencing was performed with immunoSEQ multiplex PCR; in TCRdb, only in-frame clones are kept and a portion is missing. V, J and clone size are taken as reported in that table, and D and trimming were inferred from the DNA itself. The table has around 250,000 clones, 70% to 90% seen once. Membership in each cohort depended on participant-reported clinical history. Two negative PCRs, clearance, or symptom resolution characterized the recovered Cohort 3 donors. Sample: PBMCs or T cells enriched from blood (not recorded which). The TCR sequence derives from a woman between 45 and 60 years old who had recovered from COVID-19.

The chain's CDR3 is CASSFPGTRVQEQYF. The CDR3 DNA follows: TGTGCCAGCAGCTTCCCCGGGACTAGAGTGCAGGAGCAGTACTTC. The chain carries TRBV7-9 and TRBJ2-7; 8 bases fit TRBD2. Germline trimming cut 3 bases from V and 7 bases from J; bases unmatched to any gene: 11. Germline assignment: CDR1 SEHNR and CDR2 FQNEAQ (reference sequence). The CDR3 extends over 15 amino acids.